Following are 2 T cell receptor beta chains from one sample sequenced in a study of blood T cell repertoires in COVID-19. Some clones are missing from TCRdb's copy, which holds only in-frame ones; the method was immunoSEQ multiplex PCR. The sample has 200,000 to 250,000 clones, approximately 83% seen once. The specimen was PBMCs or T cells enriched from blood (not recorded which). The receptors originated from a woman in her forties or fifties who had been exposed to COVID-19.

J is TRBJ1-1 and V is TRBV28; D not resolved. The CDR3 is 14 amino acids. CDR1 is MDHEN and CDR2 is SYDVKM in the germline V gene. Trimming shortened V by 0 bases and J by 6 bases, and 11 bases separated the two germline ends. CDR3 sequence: CASSLWRGSAEAFF. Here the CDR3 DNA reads TGTGCCAGCAGTTTATGGCGTGGGAGCGCTGAAGCTTTCTTT.

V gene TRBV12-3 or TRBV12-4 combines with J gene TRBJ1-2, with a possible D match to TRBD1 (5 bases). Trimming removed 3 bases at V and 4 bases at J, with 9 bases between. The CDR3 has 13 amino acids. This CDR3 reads CASSFGRAYGYTF. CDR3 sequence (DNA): TGTGCCAGCAGTTTCGGCAGGGCCTATGGCTACACCTTC.